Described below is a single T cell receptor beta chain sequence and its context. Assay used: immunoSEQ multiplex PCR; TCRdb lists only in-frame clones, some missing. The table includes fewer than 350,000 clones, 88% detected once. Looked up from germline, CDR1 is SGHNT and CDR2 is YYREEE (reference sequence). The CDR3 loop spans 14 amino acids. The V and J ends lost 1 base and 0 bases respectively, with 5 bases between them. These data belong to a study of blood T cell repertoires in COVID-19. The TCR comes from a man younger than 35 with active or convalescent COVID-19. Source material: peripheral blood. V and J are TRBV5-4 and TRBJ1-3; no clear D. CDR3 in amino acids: CASSLSLSGNTIYF. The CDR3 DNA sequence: TGTGCCAGCAGCTTGAGCCTCTCTGGAAACACCATATATTTT.